The TCR beta chain described here comes from a study of T cell repertoires in ileal Crohn's disease. The wider study: Median disease duration was roughly 7.9 years; around 35% smoked at surgery. Operated complications were stricturing disease (61%) and penetrating disease (about 40%).

The CDR3 is 14 residues long. Germline V CDR1 and CDR2: SGHTA, FQGNSA. Germline trimming cut 3 bases from V and 5 bases from J; bases unmatched to any gene: 3. The table came from immunoSEQ multiplex PCR; TCRdb's copy has only in-frame clones and leaves some out. The sample yields approximately 27,000 clones, roughly three quarters seen once. The V call is TRBV7-2, the J call TRBJ1-5; 8 nucleotides agree with TRBD1. The TCR sequence derives from an adult with Crohn's disease. Sequencing was done on a sample of ileal tissue. This CDR3 is CASSFGTGYQPQHF. CDR3 nucleotide sequence: TGTGCCAGCAGCTTCGGGACAGGCTATCAGCCCCAGCATTTT.